This T cell receptor beta chain was captured in a study of Ad26.COV2.S vaccination and SARS-CoV-2 variants listed by TCRdb under 2021. Looking at the study overall: Vaccine-arm donors came from COV1001, a multicentre, randomized, double-blind, placebo-controlled phase I-IIa trial of Ad26.COV2.S in healthy adults. Dosing of Ad26.COV2.S was intramuscular, at either 5x10^10 or 1x10^11 viral particles, delivered as one shot or as two shots spaced 56 days apart. Sequencing of the TCRbeta repertoire served to evaluate the specificity and breadth of SARS-CoV-2-reactive T cell receptors following Ad26.COV2.S vaccination. The TCR-sequenced set comprised approximately 30 samples: around 20 Ad26.COV2.S vaccine recipients, 5 placebo recipients and 8 SARS-CoV-2 convalescent individuals. Participants in the trial were split at random into five groups of five each, receiving low-dose or high-dose Ad26.COV2.S once or twice, or else placebo on both occasions. Throughout the experiments and outcome assessment, investigators stayed blinded to trial group allocation. General conclusions and limits of the study: The study was not powered for comparison of responses between vaccine doses or regimens. After vaccination, substantial breadth of spike-specific CD8+ and CD4+ T cell responses was reported. Vaccine and placebo recipients had comparable non-spike TCR breadth, which fits with the vaccine containing only spike. It was noted by the authors that total T cell responses may have been underestimated by the TCR breadth and depth analyses. Higher spike-specific TCR breadth was observed in Ad26.COV2.S recipients than in placebo recipients (P = 0.0014).

The table lists this clone with a few counts. What antigen it recognizes has not been identified. The sample holds no much larger clone one base away, and base qualities are not on file. V loses 8 bases of germline sequence and J loses 0 bases, and the interval between the two ends is 14 bases. The cysteine opens and the phenylalanine closes a CDR3 of 16 amino acids. The DNA shown is the 48-base CDR3, in frame from base 1. The germline V gene (reference sequence) yields LNHDA for CDR1 and SQIVND for CDR2. TCRbeta CDR3 regions were sequenced with the immunoSEQ Assay. After extraction, genomic DNA underwent amplification by bias-controlled multiplex PCR, followed by high-throughput sequencing. In the authors' own workflow: Collapsing and filtering of sequences were performed to quantify the absolute abundance of each unique TCRbeta CDR3 region. Usable DNA was measured by amplifying reference genes present in all nucleated cells, and TCRbeta template counts were normalized to that usable DNA to estimate T cell fraction. Repertoire TCRs were annotated as SARS-CoV-2-specific when V gene, CDR3 amino acid sequence and J gene were exactly matched to a known reactive TCR set. MIRA supplied the reference SARS-CoV-2 TCR set, which was filtered for enrichment in COVID-19-positive ImmuneCODE repertoires so that public or cross-reactive TCRs were removed. Using the MIRA antigens, annotated TCRs were further analysed by specific ORF or by position within an ORF. Breadth was defined as the number of annotated unique rearrangements divided by the total number of unique productive rearrangements, and depth was defined as the summed frequency of the annotated unique rearrangements. Group comparisons of TCR breadth used two-sided Wilcoxon rank-sum tests. TCRdb provides this immuneACCESS table in a form limited to in-frame rearrangements. Some clones are lacking; in checked studies, under half of them reflect an unresolved V gene, and why the rest are absent is not known. The V and J calls and clone size were taken over from that table, and D and trimming were inferred from the DNA. Recorded for this sample are 350,000 to 400,000 clones; roughly nine tenths of them occurred a single time. The ten largest account for approximately 3.7% of the sample.

Read against the paper, the sample's treatment or condition label means: around 19 received Ad26.COV2.S at low or high dose, single or two shots; roughly five received placebo; per-sample allocation not given. Repertoires of vaccine and placebo recipients were sequenced from samples taken on day 63 after the first injection. Between 29 July and 7 August 2020, Cohort 1b enrolled around 24 adults aged 18-55 years at one site in Boston, USA. Ad26.COV2.S consisted of a replication-incompetent adenovirus type 26 vector by which a prefusion-stabilized SARS-CoV-2 spike protein from the original Wuhan strain was expressed.

Recombination linked TRBV19 to TRBJ2-6, with an unclear D gene assignment. The material sequenced was peripheral blood, taken in a trial of Ad26.COV2.S vaccine versus placebo. This clonotype was sampled from a person between 18 and 59 years old who received the Ad26.COV2.S COVID-19 vaccine or a placebo. The base sequence is TGTGCCAGTCTCCCGTTTGCCCTCTCTGGGGCCAACGTCCTGACTTTC. Its amino acids are CASLPFALSGANVLTF.